The 2 T cell receptor beta chains listed next were all sequenced from one sample in a study of cytomegalovirus exposure and HLA in healthy donors. TCRdb keeps only in-frame clones here, not all; method: immunoSEQ multiplex PCR. Among 150,000 to 170,000 clones listed, around 88% were seen once. The sequenced sample consisted of PBMCs. These receptors came from a man aged 18 to 30 in good health and CMV-seropositive.

The V and J genes are TRBV7-3 and TRBJ2-5; TRBD1 matches at 8 bases. V lost 4 bases to trimming and J lost 5 bases; unmatched junction nucleotides: 9. Germline V gene sequence: CDR1 SGHTA, CDR2 FQGTGA. This CDR3 contains 15 residues. CDR3: CASSSFRGLDETQYF. In DNA form, the CDR3 reads TGTGCCAGCAGCTCTTTCAGGGGGCTGGATGAGACCCAGTACTTC.

This clone was observed a handful of times. The chain combines TRBV6-1 with TRBJ1-6; 7 positions agree with TRBD1. CDR1 and CDR2 from the germline V gene are MNHNS and SASEGT. After removal of 2 bases from V and 10 bases from J, the junction contained 14 bases not matched to a gene. The CDR3 extends over 17 amino acids. CDR3 in amino acids: CASSESRGSLNWSPLHF. The CDR3 bases are TGTGCCAGCAGTGAATCCAGGGGGTCCCTTAATTGGTCACCCCTCCACTTT.